This T cell receptor beta chain was recovered during a study of shared clonotypes between healthy human individuals. Broader study findings: In general, naive subsets displayed greater estimated richness than memory subsets did.

J lost 0 bases, V lost 5 bases, and 10 bases had no gene match. The V gene's germline CDR1 is MDHEN and CDR2 SYDVKM. The CDR3 contains 17 residues. TCRdb's copy holds only in-frame clones and misses some; the assay was immunoSEQ multiplex PCR. The table shows more than 2,000,000 clones, with approximately 93% occurring only once. Concerning this clone itself: Its antigen is not known.

This TCR was recovered from a man between 18 and 35 years old in good health. Some clones in this sample may be carry-over from other donors' samples. Sample: naive CD4+ T cells from PBMCs. The sample's subset: CD45RA+ positively selected. This chain links TRBV28 with TRBJ2-3, with TRBD2 matching over 8 bases. DNA for the CDR3: TGTGCCAGCAGTGGTCTCGTTAGCGGGGCTAGCACAGATACGCAGTATTTT. Its protein product is CASSGLVSGASTDTQYF.